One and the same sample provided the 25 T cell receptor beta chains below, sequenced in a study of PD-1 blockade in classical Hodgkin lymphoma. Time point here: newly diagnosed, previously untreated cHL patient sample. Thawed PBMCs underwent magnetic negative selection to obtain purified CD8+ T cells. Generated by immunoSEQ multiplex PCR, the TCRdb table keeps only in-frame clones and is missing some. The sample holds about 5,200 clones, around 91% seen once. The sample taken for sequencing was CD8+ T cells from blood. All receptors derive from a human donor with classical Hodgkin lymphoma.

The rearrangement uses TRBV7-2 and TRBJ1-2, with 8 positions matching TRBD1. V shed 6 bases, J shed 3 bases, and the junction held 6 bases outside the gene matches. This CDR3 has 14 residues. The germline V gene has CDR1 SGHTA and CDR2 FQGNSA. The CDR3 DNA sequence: TGTGCCAGCAGACAAACGGACAGGGACTATGGCTACACCTTC. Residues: CASRQTDRDYGYTF. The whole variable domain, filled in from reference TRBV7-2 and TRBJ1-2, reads GAGVSQSPSNKVTEKGKDVELRCDPISGHTALYWYRQSLGQGLEFLIYFQGNSAPDKSGLPSDRFSAERTGGSVSTLTIQRTQQEDSAVYLCASRQTDRDYGYTFGSGTRLTVV.

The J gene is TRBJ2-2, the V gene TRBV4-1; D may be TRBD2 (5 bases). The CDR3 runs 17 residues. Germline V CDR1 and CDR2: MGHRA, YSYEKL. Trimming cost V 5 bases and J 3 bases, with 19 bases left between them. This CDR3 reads CASSTRAGLVDTGELFF. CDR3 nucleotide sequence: TGCGCCAGCAGCACCCGGGCCGGACTGGTCGACACCGGGGAGCTGTTTTTT.

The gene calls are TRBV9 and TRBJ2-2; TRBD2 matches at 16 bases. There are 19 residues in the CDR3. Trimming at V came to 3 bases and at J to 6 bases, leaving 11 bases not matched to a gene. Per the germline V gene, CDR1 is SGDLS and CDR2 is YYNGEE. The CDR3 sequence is CASSAGTSGRDAGAGELFF. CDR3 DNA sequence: TGTGCCAGCAGCGCCGGGACTAGCGGGAGGGATGCCGGAGCCGGGGAGCTGTTTTTT.

The CDR3 region is CAISAPDRGPGGNTIYF. The DNA for the CDR3 is TGTGCCATCAGTGCCCCGGACAGGGGGCCCGGTGGAAACACCATATATTTT. This chain links TRBV10-3 with TRBJ1-3; 11 bases agree with TRBD1. The CDR3 sequence is 17 residues long. V lost 4 bases and J lost 3; bases outside the gene matches: 8. Germline V CDR1 and CDR2: ENHRY, SYGVKD.

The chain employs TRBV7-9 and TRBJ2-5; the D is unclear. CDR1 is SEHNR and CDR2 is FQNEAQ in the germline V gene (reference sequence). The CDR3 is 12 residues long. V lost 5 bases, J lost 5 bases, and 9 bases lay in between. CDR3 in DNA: TGTGCCAGCAGCCAAACACGTGAGACCCAGTACTTC. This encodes CASSQTRETQYF.

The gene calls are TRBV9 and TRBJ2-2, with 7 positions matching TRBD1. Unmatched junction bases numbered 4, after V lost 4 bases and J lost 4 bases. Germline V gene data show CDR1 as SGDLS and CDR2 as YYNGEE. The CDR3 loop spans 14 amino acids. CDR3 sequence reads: CASSSTGATGELFF. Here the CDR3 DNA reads TGTGCCAGCAGCTCCACAGGGGCCACCGGGGAGCTGTTTTTT.

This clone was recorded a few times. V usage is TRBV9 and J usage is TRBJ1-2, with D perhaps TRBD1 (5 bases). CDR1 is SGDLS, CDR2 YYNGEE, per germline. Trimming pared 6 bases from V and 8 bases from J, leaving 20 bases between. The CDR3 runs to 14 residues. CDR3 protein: CASTPRGPSGGYTF. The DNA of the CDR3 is TGTGCCAGCACCCCACGAGGGCCATCAGGGGGCTACACCTTC.

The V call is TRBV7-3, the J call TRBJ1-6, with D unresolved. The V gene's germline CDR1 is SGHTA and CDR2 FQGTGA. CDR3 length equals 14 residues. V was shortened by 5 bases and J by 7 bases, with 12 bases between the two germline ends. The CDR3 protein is CASSPGWENSPLHF. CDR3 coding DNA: TGTGCCAGCAGCCCCGGATGGGAGAATTCACCCCTCCACTTT.

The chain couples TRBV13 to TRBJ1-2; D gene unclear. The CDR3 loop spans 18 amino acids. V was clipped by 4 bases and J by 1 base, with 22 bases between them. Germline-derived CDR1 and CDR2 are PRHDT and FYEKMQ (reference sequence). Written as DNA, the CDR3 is TGTGCCAGCAGCTCTGCTCAGGCCCTATCGGTCATTAACTATGGCTACACCTTC. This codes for CASSSAQALSVINYGYTF. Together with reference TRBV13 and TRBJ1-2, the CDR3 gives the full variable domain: AAGVIQSPRHLIKEKRETATLKCYPIPRHDTVYWYQQGPGQDPQFLISFYEKMQSDKGSIPDRFSAQQFSDYHSELNMSSLELGDSALYFCASSSAQALSVINYGYTFGSGTRLTVV.

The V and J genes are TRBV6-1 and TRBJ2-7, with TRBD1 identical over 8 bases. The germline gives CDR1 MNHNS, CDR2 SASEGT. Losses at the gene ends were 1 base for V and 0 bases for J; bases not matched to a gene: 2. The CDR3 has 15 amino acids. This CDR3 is CASSEGTGGSYEQYF. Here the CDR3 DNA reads TGTGCCAGCAGTGAAGGAACAGGGGGCTCCTACGAGCAGTACTTC.

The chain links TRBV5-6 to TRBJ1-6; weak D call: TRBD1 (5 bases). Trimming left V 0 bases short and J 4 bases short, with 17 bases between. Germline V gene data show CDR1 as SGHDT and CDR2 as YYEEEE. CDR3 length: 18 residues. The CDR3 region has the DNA TGTGCCAGCAGCTTGGAACAAACAGGCACCAGTTATAATTCACCCCTCCACTTT. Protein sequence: CASSLEQTGTSYNSPLHF.

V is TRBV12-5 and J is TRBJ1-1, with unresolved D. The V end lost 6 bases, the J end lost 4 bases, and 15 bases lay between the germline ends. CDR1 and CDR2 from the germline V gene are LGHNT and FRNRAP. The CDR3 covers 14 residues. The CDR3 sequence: CASGNGPRVTEAFF. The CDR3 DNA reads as TGTGCTAGTGGAAACGGGCCCCGCGTCACTGAAGCTTTCTTT.

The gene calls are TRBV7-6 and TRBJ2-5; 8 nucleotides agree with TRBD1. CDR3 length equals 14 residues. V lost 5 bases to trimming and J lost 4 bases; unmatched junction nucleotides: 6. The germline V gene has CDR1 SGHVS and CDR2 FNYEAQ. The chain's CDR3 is CASSLAGGLETQYF. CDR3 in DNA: TGTGCCAGCAGCCTCGCAGGGGGCTTAGAGACCCAGTACTTC.

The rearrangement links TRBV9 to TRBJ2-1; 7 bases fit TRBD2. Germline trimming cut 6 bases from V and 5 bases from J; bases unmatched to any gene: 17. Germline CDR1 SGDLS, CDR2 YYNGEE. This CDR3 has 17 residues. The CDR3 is CASNGWASGRRHNEQFF. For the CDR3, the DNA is TGTGCCAGCAATGGCTGGGCTAGCGGAAGGAGGCACAATGAGCAGTTCTTC. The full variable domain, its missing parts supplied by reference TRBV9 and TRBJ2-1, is DSGVTQTPKHLITATGQRVTLRCSPRSGDLSVYWYQQSLDQGLQFLIQYYNGEERAKGNILERFSAQQFPDLHSELNLSSLELGDSALYFCASNGWASGRRHNEQFFGPGTRLTVL.

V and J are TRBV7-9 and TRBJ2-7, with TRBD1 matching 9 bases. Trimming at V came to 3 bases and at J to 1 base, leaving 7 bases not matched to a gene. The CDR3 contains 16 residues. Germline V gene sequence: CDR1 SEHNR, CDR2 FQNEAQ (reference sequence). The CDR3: CASSFYTGGPSYEQYF. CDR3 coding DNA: TGTGCCAGCAGCTTTTACACAGGGGGCCCTTCCTACGAGCAGTACTTC.

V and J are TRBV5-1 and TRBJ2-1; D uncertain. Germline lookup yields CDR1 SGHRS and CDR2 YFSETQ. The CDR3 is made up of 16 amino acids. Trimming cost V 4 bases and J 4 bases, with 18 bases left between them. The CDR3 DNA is TGCGCCAGCAGCCCCAGGACGTCGGGCCTTTACAATGAGCAGTTCTTC. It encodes CASSPRTSGLYNEQFF.

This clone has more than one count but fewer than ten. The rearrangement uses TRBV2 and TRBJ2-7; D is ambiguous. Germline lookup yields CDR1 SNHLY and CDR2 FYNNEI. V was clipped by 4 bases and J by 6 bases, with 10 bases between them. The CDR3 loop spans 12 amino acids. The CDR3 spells CASSVSISEQYF. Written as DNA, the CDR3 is TGTGCCAGCAGTGTGAGCATTTCCGAGCAGTACTTC.

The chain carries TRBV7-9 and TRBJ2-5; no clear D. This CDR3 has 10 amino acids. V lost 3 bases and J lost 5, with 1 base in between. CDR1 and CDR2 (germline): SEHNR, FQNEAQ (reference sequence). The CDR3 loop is CASSLETQYF. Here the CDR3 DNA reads TGTGCCAGCAGCTTGGAGACCCAGTACTTC. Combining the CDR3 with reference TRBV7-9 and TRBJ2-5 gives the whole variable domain DTGVSQNPRHKITKRGQNVTFRCDPISEHNRLYWYRQTLGQGPEFLTYFQNEAQLEKSRLLSDRFSAERPKGSFSTLEIQRTEQGDSAMYLCASSLETQYFGPGTRLLVL.

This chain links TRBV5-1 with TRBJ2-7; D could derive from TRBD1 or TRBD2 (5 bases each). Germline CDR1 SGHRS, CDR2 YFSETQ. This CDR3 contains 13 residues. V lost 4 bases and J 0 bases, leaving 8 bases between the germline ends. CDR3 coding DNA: TGCGCCAGCAGCCGGGACGCCTCCTACGAGCAGTACTTC. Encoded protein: CASSRDASYEQYF.

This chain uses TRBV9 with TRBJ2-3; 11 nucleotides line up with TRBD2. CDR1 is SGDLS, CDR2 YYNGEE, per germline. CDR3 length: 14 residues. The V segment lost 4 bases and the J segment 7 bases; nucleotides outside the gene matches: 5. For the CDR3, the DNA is TGTGCCAGCAGCACTAGCGGGAGAGAACATACGCAGTATTTT. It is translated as CASSTSGREHTQYF.

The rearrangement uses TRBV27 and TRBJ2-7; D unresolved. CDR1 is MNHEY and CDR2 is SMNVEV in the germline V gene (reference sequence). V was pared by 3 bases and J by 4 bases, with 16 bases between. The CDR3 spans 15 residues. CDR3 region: CASSFSLTTSYEQYF. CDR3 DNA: TGTGCCAGCAGTTTTTCACTAACCACGAGTTACGAGCAGTACTTC.

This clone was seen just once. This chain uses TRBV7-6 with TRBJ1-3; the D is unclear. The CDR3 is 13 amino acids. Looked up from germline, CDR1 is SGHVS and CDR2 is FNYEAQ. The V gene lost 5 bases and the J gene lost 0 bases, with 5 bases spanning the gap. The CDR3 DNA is TGTGCCAGCAGCCAATTCTCTGGAAACACCATATATTTT. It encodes CASSQFSGNTIYF. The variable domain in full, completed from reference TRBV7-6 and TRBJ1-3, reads GAGVSQSPRYKVTKRGQDVALRCDPISGHVSLYWYRQALGQGPEFLTYFNYEAQQDKSGLPNDRFSAERPEGSISTLTIQRTEQRDSAMYRCASSQFSGNTIYFGEGSWLTVV.

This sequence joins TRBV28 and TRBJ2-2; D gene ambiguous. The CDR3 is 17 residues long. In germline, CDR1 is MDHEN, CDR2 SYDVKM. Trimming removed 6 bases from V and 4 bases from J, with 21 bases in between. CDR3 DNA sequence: TGTGCCAGCAGGCCAGTGCAGGTTCCACGCCCCACCGGGGAGCTGTTTTTT. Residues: CASRPVQVPRPTGELFF.

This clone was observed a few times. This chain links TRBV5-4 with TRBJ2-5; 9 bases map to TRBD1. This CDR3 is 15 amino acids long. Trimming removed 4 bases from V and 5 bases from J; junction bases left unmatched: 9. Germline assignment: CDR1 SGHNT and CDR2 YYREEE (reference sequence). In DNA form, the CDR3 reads TGTGCCAGCAGCCTCCGGGACAGGGCCGGGGAGACCCAGTACTTC. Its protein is CASSLRDRAGETQYF.

The CDR3 is CASSQTPSGMNTGELFF. The CDR3 DNA reads TGCGCCAGCAGCCAAACCCCTAGCGGAATGAACACCGGGGAGCTGTTTTTT. The chain employs TRBV4-3 and TRBJ2-2; 7 nucleotides line up with TRBD2. With 2 bases clipped from V and 1 base from J, the junction kept 7 bases outside the gene matches. Germline V lookup: CDR1 LGHNA, CDR2 YSLEER. This CDR3 region has 17 residues.